This TCR beta chain was captured by sequencing in a study of blood T cell repertoires in COVID-19. Profiling relied on immunoSEQ multiplex PCR, and the TCRdb table lists in-frame clones only, not all of them. The sample holds around 300,000 clones, roughly 89% seen once. The CDR3 runs to 19 residues. CDR1 LGHDT and CDR2 YNNKEL come from the germline V gene (reference sequence). V was pared by 2 bases and J by 0 bases, with 16 bases of the junction left unmatched. This rearrangement joins TRBV3-1 (or the pseudogene TRBV3-2) to TRBJ2-7; 7 bases agree with TRBD2. The sequencing sample was made of PBMCs or T cells enriched from blood (not recorded which). This clonotype was sampled from a woman between 35 and 50 years old who had recovered from COVID-19. CDR3 nucleotide sequence: TGTGCCAGCAGCCAAAAGTACTATTCGGAGCGGGGCAGCTCCTACGAGCAGTACTTC. It yields the protein CASSQKYYSERGSSYEQYF.